Each of the 20 T cell receptor beta chains below was sequenced from the same sample in a study of blood T cell repertoires in COVID-19 (dated by TCRdb to 2019 to 2021). Library construction relied on the immunoSEQ multiplex PCR assay. TCRdb carries this immuneACCESS record with in-frame sequences only. Its versions omit some clonotypes, under half of them owing to an unresolved V gene in the studies checked, with the rest unexplained. Across this sample there are about 280,000 clones, with over 75% seen only once. Jointly, the top ten make up about an eighth of the sample. Sequencing was carried out using peripheral blood. The origin of the receptors is a human donor in a cohort sampled during active COVID-19.

The V call is TRBV19, the J call TRBJ1-3, with D possibly matching TRBD1 (5 bases). This CDR3 has 14 residues. Germline lookup yields CDR1 LNHDA and CDR2 SQIVND (reference sequence). V lost 11 bases, J lost 3 bases, and 17 bases lay in between. Here the CDR3 DNA reads TGTGCCGCGAAAGGGGCTTCGGGTGGAAACACCATATATTTT. This sequence encodes CAAKGASGGNTIYF.

V and J are TRBV28 and TRBJ1-5; maybe TRBD1 (6 bases). V was clipped by 6 bases and J by 7 bases, with 16 bases between them. This CDR3 spans 14 amino acids. The germline CDR1 and CDR2 sequences are MDHEN and SYDVKM. The CDR3 region is CASRPTGSKQPQHF. In nucleotides, the CDR3 is TGTGCCAGCAGACCAACAGGGTCGAAGCAGCCCCAGCATTTT.

This chain connects TRBV7-9 to TRBJ1-2; 10 nucleotides agree with TRBD1. Trimming cost V 7 bases and J 3 bases; bases outside gene matches: 8. The germline V gene encodes CDR1 SEHNR and CDR2 FQNEAQ (reference sequence). CDR3 size: 15 residues. CDR3 protein: CASTRGTGEDYGYTF. The CDR3, as DNA: TGTGCCAGCACCCGAGGGACAGGGGAAGACTATGGCTACACCTTC.

V usage is TRBV5-6 and J usage is TRBJ1-5, with 7 bases that match TRBD1. CDR1 is SGHDT, CDR2 YYEEEE, per germline. J lost 0 bases, V lost 2 bases, and 8 bases had no gene match. The CDR3 contains 17 residues. CDR3 sequence (DNA): TGTGCCAGCAGCTTTGGCGGACAGGCCCCTAGCAATCAGCCCCAGCATTTT. Translation: CASSFGGQAPSNQPQHF.

This clone came up once. The gene calls are TRBV6-5 and TRBJ1-5, with 9 positions matching TRBD1. Germline loops: CDR1 MNHEY, CDR2 SVGAGI. Losses at the gene ends were 5 bases for V and 4 bases for J; bases not matched to a gene: 6. The CDR3 covers 15 residues. CDR3 amino acids: CASSLGQGGNQPQHF. Here the CDR3 DNA reads TGTGCCAGCAGTCTGGGACAGGGAGGAAATCAGCCCCAGCATTTT.

The table lists this clone with a few counts. CDR3 nucleotides: TGTGCCAGCAGTGAAATGACCGGACAGGTGGCTGGGGCCAACGTCCTGACTTTC. Translated: CASSEMTGQVAGANVLTF. The rearrangement joins TRBV6-1 to TRBJ2-6, with 7 bases identical to TRBD1. In germline, CDR1 is MNHNS, CDR2 SASEGT. CDR3 length: 18 amino acids. The V gene end was trimmed by 2 bases and the J gene end by 2 bases; junction bases not matched to a gene: 9.

This chain joins TRBV10-3 and TRBJ2-5; a weak D match, TRBD1 (6 bases). CDR3 length: 13 residues. The germline CDR1 and CDR2 sequences are ENHRY and SYGVKD. Trimming shortened V by 4 bases and J by 1 base, and 7 bases separated the two germline ends. The CDR3 nucleotides are TGTGCCATCAGTGGGACAGTCCAAGAGACCCAGTACTTC. Translated, it gives CAISGTVQETQYF.

This clone turned up a few times. The V call is TRBV5-1, the J call TRBJ1-5; 7 positions agree with TRBD1. From germline, CDR1 is SGHRS and CDR2 YFSETQ. Losses at the gene ends were 5 bases for V and 5 bases for J; bases not matched to a gene: 10. The CDR3 spans 15 residues. Here the CDR3 reads CASSETGQHYQPQHF. As DNA, the CDR3 is TGCGCCAGCAGTGAAACGGGACAGCACTATCAGCCCCAGCATTTT.

This clone is a singleton in its sample. The rearrangement links TRBV5-6 to TRBJ2-7; D not certain. The CDR3 is 12 amino acids. Trimming removed 2 bases at V and 4 bases at J, with 7 bases between. The germline gives CDR1 SGHDT, CDR2 YYEEEE. This chain's CDR3 is CASSLRSYEQYF. CDR3 nucleotide sequence: TGTGCCAGCAGCTTACGGAGTTACGAGCAGTACTTC.

The rearrangement joins TRBV2 to TRBJ2-7; D is uncertain. The germline V gene has CDR1 SNHLY and CDR2 FYNNEI. V gave up 7 bases and J gave up 5 bases, with 12 bases separating them. The CDR3 consists of 12 residues. The CDR3 DNA reads as TGTGCCAGCACCCCGTTTTCCGACGAGCAGTACTTC. It codes for CASTPFSDEQYF.

The chain joins TRBV7-2 to TRBJ1-4; possibly TRBD1 for D (6 bases). There are 15 residues in the CDR3. Per the germline V gene, CDR1 is SGHTA and CDR2 is FQGNSA. Trimming pared 1 base from V and 4 bases from J, leaving 10 bases between. CDR3 in DNA: TGTGCCAGCAGCTTAGGACAGGCGCTTAATGAAAAACTGTTTTTT. Amino acid sequence: CASSLGQALNEKLFF.

The chain carries TRBV29-1 and TRBJ2-7; the match to TRBD1 covers 9 bases. The CDR3 spans 15 residues. Germline trimming cut 5 bases from V and 3 bases from J; bases unmatched to any gene: 11. The germline V gene encodes CDR1 SQVTM and CDR2 ANQGSEA. CDR3 sequence: CSVLGTGGVYYEQYF. The CDR3, as DNA: TGCAGCGTTCTGGGAACAGGGGGCGTTTACTACGAGCAGTACTTC.

The rearrangement links TRBV11-1 to TRBJ2-5; no clear D gene. V lost 2 bases and J lost 4, with 5 bases in between. Looked up from germline, CDR1 is SGHAT and CDR2 is FQDESV (reference sequence). The CDR3 spans 12 residues. The CDR3 spells CASSLSRETQYF. In DNA, the CDR3 is TGTGCCAGCAGCTTATCTAGAGAGACCCAGTACTTC.

This clone was picked up a small number of times. V is TRBV19 and J is TRBJ2-5, with D possibly matching TRBD2 (5 bases). The CDR3 totals 13 residues. Per germline, CDR1 LNHDA and CDR2 SQIVND (reference sequence). Trimming left V 8 bases short and J 5 bases short, with 15 bases between. The CDR3 DNA reads TGTGCCAGTCTCGGTGGGAGCGGTGAGACCCAGTACTTC. Its translation is CASLGGSGETQYF.

The genes are TRBV30 and TRBJ2-2; maybe TRBD1 (5 bases). Deletions cut 0 bases from V and 6 bases from J, with 8 bases between. The germline V gene has CDR1 GTSNPN and CDR2 SVGIG (reference sequence). There are 13 residues in the CDR3. CDR3 sequence reads: CAWSVGVPGELFF. CDR3 sequence (DNA): TGTGCCTGGAGTGTAGGGGTACCCGGGGAGCTGTTTTTT.

The rearrangement uses TRBV28 and TRBJ1-6, with D possibly TRBD1 on 6 matching bases. Trimming took off 6 bases at V and 7 bases at J, with 16 bases between the two ends. The CDR3 loop spans 15 amino acids. Looked up from germline, CDR1 is MDHEN and CDR2 is SYDVKM. CDR3 loop: CASSSSDSRNSPLHF. In nucleotides, the CDR3 is TGTGCCAGCAGCTCCTCGGACAGTAGGAATTCACCCCTCCACTTT.

The chain combines TRBV7-9 with TRBJ2-7; 8 bases fit TRBD1. V lost 1 base and J lost 4; bases outside the gene matches: 12. The germline V gene has CDR1 SEHNR and CDR2 FQNEAQ (reference sequence). The CDR3 is 17 residues long. The CDR3 DNA is TGTGCCAGCAGCTTAGAAAGCAGGGGGCAAGCGAAATACGAGCAGTACTTC. This translates into CASSLESRGQAKYEQYF.

The chain joins TRBV27 to TRBJ1-1; a possible D gene is TRBD1 (5 bases). V lost 6 bases to trimming and J lost 1 base, with 9 bases between them. Germline CDR1 is MNHEY and CDR2 is SMNVEV (reference sequence). The CDR3 contains 13 residues. In DNA form, the CDR3 reads TGTGCCAGCAGCAAACAGGAGAACACTGAAGCTTTCTTT. Protein: CASSKQENTEAFF.

This clone was observed a single time. The rearrangement uses TRBV5-1 and TRBJ2-1, with TRBD2 matching over 8 bases. Trimming cost V 5 bases and J 6 bases; bases outside gene matches: 10. The CDR3 has 15 residues. The germline CDR1 and CDR2 sequences are SGHRS and YFSETQ. In DNA form, the CDR3 reads TGCGCCAGCAGTACTACTAGCGGCACTCTCAATGAGCAGTTCTTC. It is translated as CASSTTSGTLNEQFF. The full variable domain, rest sourced from reference TRBV5-1 and TRBJ2-1, is KAGVTQTPRYLIKTRGQQVTLSCSPISGHRSVSWYQQTPGQGLQFLFEYFSETQRNKGNFPGRFSGRQFSNSRSEMNVSTLELGDSALYLCASSTTSGTLNEQFFGPGTRLTVL.

J is TRBJ2-1 and V is TRBV28; TRBD2 matches at 8 bases. The CDR3 is 15 residues long. The germline gives CDR1 MDHEN, CDR2 SYDVKM. J was trimmed by 9 bases and V by 1 base; bases with no gene match: 8. The CDR3 DNA sequence: TGTGCCAGCAGTTTATTAGGTACTAGCGGCAGTGAGCAGTTCTTC. Translation: CASSLLGTSGSEQFF.